Below are 9 T cell receptor beta chains sequenced from a single sample in a study of OX40 agonist ivuxolimab in advanced cancers. Clones were read by immunoSEQ multiplex PCR, and TCRdb kept only the in-frame ones, dropping some. Found here are roughly 100,000 clones, less than 90% of them singletons; the top ten hold around 5.5%. Sequenced material: CD4+ or CD8+ T cells sorted from blood, taken in a trial of the OX40 agonist ivuxolimab. Receptors were obtained from an adult with an advanced solid tumor such as melanoma, head and neck, liver or kidney cancer.

V and J are TRBV6-1 and TRBJ2-7; D not resolved. Germline V gene sequence: CDR1 MNHNS, CDR2 SASEGT. This CDR3 comprises 16 residues. V was pared by 0 bases and J by 4 bases, with 16 bases between. Written as DNA, the CDR3 is TGTGCCAGCAGTGAAGCGCTTCTGGGCCCCCTTTACGAGCAGTACTTC. Its protein product is CASSEALLGPLYEQYF.

The rearrangement joins TRBV2 to TRBJ2-1; no firm D call. Trimming cost V 5 bases and J 0 bases, with 8 bases left between them. This CDR3 spans 14 amino acids. Germline-derived CDR1 and CDR2 are SNHLY and FYNNEI. DNA of the CDR3: TGTGCCAGCAGTCTCTTGAGCTCCTACAATGAGCAGTTCTTC. The encoded protein is CASSLLSSYNEQFF.

The V and J genes are TRBV27 and TRBJ2-1; possibly TRBD2 for D (5 bases). Germline V CDR1 and CDR2: MNHEY, SMNVEV (reference sequence). CDR3 length: 12 amino acids. Trimming stripped 7 bases from V and 9 bases from J, with 13 bases between. The CDR3 loop is CASKVGSGEQFF. The DNA for the CDR3 is TGTGCCAGCAAGGTGGGCAGCGGTGAGCAGTTCTTC.

This clone was detected only a few times. V and J are TRBV5-4 and TRBJ2-7; 7 nucleotides line up with TRBD2. Germline V gene lookup returns CDR1 SGHNT and CDR2 YYREEE (reference sequence). This CDR3 is built from 16 residues. V was pared by 0 bases and J by 3 bases, with 9 bases of the junction left unmatched. The CDR3 nucleotides are TGTGCCAGCAGCTTGGGGTCCCCTGCGGGAGACTACGAGCAGTACTTC. This codes for CASSLGSPAGDYEQYF. Supplemented by reference TRBV5-4 and TRBJ2-7, the full variable domain reads ETGVTQSPTHLIKTRGQQVTLRCSSQSGHNTVSWYQQALGQGPQFIFQYYREEENGRGNFPPRFSGLQFPNYSSELNVNALELDDSALYLCASSLGSPAGDYEQYFGPGTRLTVT.

In nucleotides, the CDR3 is TGTGCCAGCAGCTACAGACATAAAGAGACCCAGTACTTC. It is translated as CASSYRHKETQYF. The V gene is TRBV7-8, the J gene TRBJ2-5; D ambiguous. CDR3 length: 13 residues. V shed 4 bases and J shed 3 bases, with 9 bases lying between them. The V gene's germline CDR1 is SGHVS and CDR2 FQNEAQ.

This clone is deemed medium-sized. The rearrangement uses TRBV30 and TRBJ2-1; D may be TRBD1 or TRBD2 (6 bases each). V was clipped by 2 bases and J by 8 bases, with 19 bases between them. Germline V gives CDR1 GTSNPN, CDR2 SVGIG (reference sequence). There are 15 residues in the CDR3. CDR3 loop: CAWSLLRGAVYEQFF. DNA for the CDR3: TGTGCCTGGAGTCTCCTTAGGGGGGCAGTGTATGAGCAGTTCTTC.

CDR3 sequence: CATGRENEQYF. The CDR3 DNA follows: TGTGCCACCGGGAGAGAAAACGAGCAGTACTTC. This chain links TRBV5-6 with TRBJ2-7; the D gene is possibly TRBD2 (6 bases). Germline CDR1 is SGHDT and CDR2 is YYEEEE. Trimming removed 9 bases from V and 5 bases from J, with 12 bases in between. There are 11 residues in the CDR3.

This clone was seen just once. This chain links TRBV7-9 with TRBJ1-4, with 10 bases identical to TRBD1. The CDR3 is 17 residues long. J lost 3 bases, V lost 2 bases, and 6 bases had no gene match. Germline values: CDR1 SEHNR, CDR2 FQNEAQ (reference sequence). Here the CDR3 DNA reads TGTGCCAGCAGCTTATTTCGACAGGGGGCCTCTAATGAAAAACTGTTTTTT. Amino acid sequence: CASSLFRQGASNEKLFF. The full variable domain, completed using reference TRBV7-9 and TRBJ1-4, is DTGVSQNPRHKITKRGQNVTFRCDPISEHNRLYWYRQTLGQGPEFLTYFQNEAQLEKSRLLSDRFSAERPKGSFSTLEIQRTEQGDSAMYLCASSLFRQGASNEKLFFGSGTQLSVL.

This chain connects TRBV9 to TRBJ1-4, with TRBD1 matching over 9 bases. CDR1 and CDR2 from the germline V gene are SGDLS and YYNGEE. With V trimmed by 2 bases and J by 7 bases, 6 bases remained unmatched. The CDR3 totals 15 residues. CDR3 region: CASSVAGTGSEKLFF. The CDR3 DNA follows: TGTGCCAGCAGCGTTGCCGGGACAGGGAGTGAAAAACTGTTTTTT.